The text below deals with one T cell receptor beta chain. The antigen remains unidentified. These data belong to a study of T cells in Graves' hyperthyroidism and ophthalmopathy. Study-level information: Upon initial diagnosis and before any treatment, peripheral blood was collected. Study results and limitations: Most expanded thyroid clonotypes above 0.001 recurred in blood.

Ophthalmopathy cases met thresholds of Clinical Activity Score at least 3, NOSPECS grade at least 4 and duration under 3 months. The authors obtained PBMCs from over 7.5 ml of fresh peripheral blood. Amplification of TCR beta CDR3 regions was performed using RNA transcripts as template. Carried out on the TCR CDR3, a first-round RT-PCR used the HTBI primer set. TCRdb ran MiXCR on the multiplex PCR reads and lists one entry per CDR3 protein. The table has 450,000 to 550,000 distinct CDR3 sequences, approximately 25% seen once. Sample: blood. This TCR was sampled from a woman between 25 and 40 years old with Graves' ophthalmopathy.

The chain's CDR3 is CASSQGQGKDTF. CDR3 coding DNA: TGTGCCAGCAGCCAAGGGCAGGGGAAAGACACCTTC. The rearrangement joins TRBV6-2 or TRBV6-3 to TRBJ1-2; D perhaps matches TRBD1 (6 bases). The CDR3 is made up of 12 amino acids. V was cut by 6 bases and J by 12 bases, with 17 bases left in between. Per germline, CDR1 MNHEY and CDR2 SVGEGT.